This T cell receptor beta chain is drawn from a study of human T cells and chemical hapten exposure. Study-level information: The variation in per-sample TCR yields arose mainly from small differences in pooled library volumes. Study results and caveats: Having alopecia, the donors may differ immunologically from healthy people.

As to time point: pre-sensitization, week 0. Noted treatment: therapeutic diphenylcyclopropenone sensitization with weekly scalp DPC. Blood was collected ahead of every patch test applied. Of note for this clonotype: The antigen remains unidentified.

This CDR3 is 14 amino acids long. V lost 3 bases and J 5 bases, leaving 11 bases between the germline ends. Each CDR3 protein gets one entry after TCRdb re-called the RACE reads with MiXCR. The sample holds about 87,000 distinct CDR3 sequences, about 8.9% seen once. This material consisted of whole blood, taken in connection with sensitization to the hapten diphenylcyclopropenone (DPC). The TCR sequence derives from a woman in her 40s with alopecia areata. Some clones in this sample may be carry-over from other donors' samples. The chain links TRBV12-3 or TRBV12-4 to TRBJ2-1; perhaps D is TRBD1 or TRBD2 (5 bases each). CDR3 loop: CASSLGTANNEQFF. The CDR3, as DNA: TGTGCCAGCAGTTTGGGGACCGCAAACAATGAGCAGTTCTTC.